This TCR beta chain was documented in a study of Ad26.COV2.S vaccination and SARS-CoV-2 variants. The sample's treatment: about 20 received Ad26.COV2.S at low or high dose, single or two shots; a few received placebo; per-sample allocation not given. Sample collection was performed on day 63 after the first vaccine or placebo injection. An adult donor aged 18-55 years was enrolled in Boston. Some clones are missing from TCRdb's copy, which holds only in-frame ones; the method was immunoSEQ multiplex PCR. The sample includes hundreds of thousands of clones, 80% to 90% of them seen just once. V was shortened by 2 bases and J by 6 bases, with 8 bases between the two germline ends. The CDR3 extends over 13 amino acids. Per the germline V gene, CDR1 is LNHNV and CDR2 is YYDKDF (reference sequence).

The specimen was peripheral blood, collected in a trial of Ad26.COV2.S vaccine versus placebo. The chain carries TRBV15 and TRBJ2-1, with D maybe TRBD2 (5 bases). This sequence was found in a person between 18 and 60 years old who received the Ad26.COV2.S COVID-19 vaccine or a placebo. The CDR3 DNA reads TGTGCCACCAGCAGAAGCGGAGTCAATGAGCAGTTCTTC. It is translated as CATSRSGVNEQFF.